This TCR beta chain appears in the sequencing data of a study of shared clonotypes between healthy human individuals. V was shortened by 1 base and J by 7 bases, with 14 bases between the two germline ends. CDR3 size: 15 residues. Germline V CDR1 and CDR2: MGHRA, YSYEKL. The team ran DNA from unsorted PBMCs on ten immunoSEQ deep assay plates for sequencing. Repertoires were generated with immunoSEQ multiplex PCR, while TCRdb's copy carries only in-frame clones and drops some. The sample carries fewer than 650,000 clones, around 80% recorded once. Unsorted samples drew genomic DNA from 70 million to 95 million PBMCs.

The V gene is TRBV4-1, the J gene TRBJ2-1; TRBD1 is a possible D gene (6 bases). The receptor comes from a woman in her thirties or forties in good health. Some clones in this sample may be carry-over from other donors' samples. Material: PBMCs. This CDR3 is CASSQVVRGKNEQFF. The CDR3 coding sequence is TGCGCCAGCAGCCAAGTCGTAAGGGGGAAGAATGAGCAGTTCTTC.